What follows is one T cell receptor beta chain and its context. Method: immunoSEQ multiplex PCR; TCRdb's copy keeps in-frame clones and lacks some. Of approximately 150,000 clones listed, approximately 91% are singletons. These data come from a study of cytomegalovirus exposure and HLA in healthy donors. Germline lookup yields CDR1 SGDLS and CDR2 YYNGEE. There are 13 residues in the CDR3. V was cut by 4 bases and J by 6 bases, with 12 bases left in between. Sequenced: PBMCs. The V and J genes are TRBV9 and TRBJ2-3, with a tentative D call TRBD2 (6 bases). The receptor's source is a young woman in good health and CMV-seropositive. This chain's CDR3 is CASSPGVRDTQYF. Written as DNA, the CDR3 is TGTGCCAGCAGCCCGGGAGTCCGGGATACGCAGTATTTT.